This T cell receptor beta chain was obtained from a study of T cell changes during pregnancy in multiple sclerosis. From germline, CDR1 is SGHTA and CDR2 FQGNSA. V was pared by 4 bases and J by 5 bases, with 9 bases of the junction left unmatched. The CDR3 has 17 residues. This table comes from immunoSEQ multiplex PCR, and its TCRdb copy is limited to in-frame clones, with some not included. The data show around 27,000 clones, with about 92% seen just once and 0.43% held by the top ten. The starting material was CD4+ T cells from peripheral blood mononuclear cells, obtained after pregnancy. V is TRBV7-2 and J is TRBJ1-4, with TRBD1 matching over 11 bases. The sequence was collected from a female donor with multiple sclerosis, enrolled in a pregnancy study. CDR3 sequence: CASSSGTGGNPNEKLFF. Here the CDR3 DNA reads TGTGCCAGCAGCTCTGGGACAGGGGGGAATCCGAATGAAAAACTGTTTTTT.